This T cell receptor (beta chain) was recorded in a study of T cells expressing NK-cell markers. On the study more broadly: The eight sequenced donors comprised seven who were HCMV-seropositive and one who was seronegative. Study-wide results and caveats: Among CD8+ T cells from several donors, dominant NKG2C+ clonotypes accounted for roughly 1.0-7.0%.

This CDR3 spans 14 amino acids. UMIs accompanied the 5'RACE template switching by which TCR beta cDNA was made. From the 5' RACE reads, TCRdb lists one entry per CDR3 protein and no DNA. The table for this sample gives about half a million distinct CDR3 sequences. Comment on this clonotype: Its antigen is currently unknown.

Material: blood T cells: a sorted CD56 or NKG2C T cell subset, CD4+ or CD8+ T cells, or bulk PBMC T cells (not recorded which). The chain recombines TRBV12-3 or TRBV12-4 with TRBJ2-5; the TCRdb D gene call, TRBD2, has no DNA to confirm it. This TCR was sampled from a woman aged 45-60 years in good health. The CDR3 spells CASSPQRVRETQYF.